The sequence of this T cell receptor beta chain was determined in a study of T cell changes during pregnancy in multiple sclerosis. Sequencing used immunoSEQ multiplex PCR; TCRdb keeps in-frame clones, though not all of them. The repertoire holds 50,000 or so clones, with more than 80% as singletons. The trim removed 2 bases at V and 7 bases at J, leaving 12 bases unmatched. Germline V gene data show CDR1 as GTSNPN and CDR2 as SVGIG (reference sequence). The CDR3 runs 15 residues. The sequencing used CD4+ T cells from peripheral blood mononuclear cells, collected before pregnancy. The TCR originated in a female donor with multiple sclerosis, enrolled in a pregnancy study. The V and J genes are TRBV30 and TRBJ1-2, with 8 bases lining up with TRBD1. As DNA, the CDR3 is TGTGCCTGGAGTTTCACCAGGGGGCGCACCGCTGGCTACACCTTC. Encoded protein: CAWSFTRGRTAGYTF. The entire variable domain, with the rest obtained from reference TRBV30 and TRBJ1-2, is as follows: SQTIHQWPATLVQPVGSPLSLECTVEGTSNPNLYWYRQAAGRGLQLLFYSVGIGQISSEVPQNLSASRPQDRQFILSSKKLLLSDSGFYLCAWSFTRGRTAGYTFGSGTRLTVV.